This is a list of T cell receptor beta chains from one sample in a study of T-cell reconstitution after alpha-beta-depleted transplantation in children. TCRdb processed the PCR reads anew with MiXCR; each CDR3 protein has one entry. The sample holds over 450,000 distinct CDR3 sequences, over 9.5% seen once. The starting material was PBMCs, obtained before TCRalphabeta/CD19-depleted stem cell transplant. Source of these receptors: a child aged 2 to 10 with inherited bone marrow failure, due to receive a stem cell transplant. CDR3s include the opening cysteine and the closing phenylalanine or tryptophan. D genes are given only for firm matches. Size tells how often a clone was seen (once, few, many) or the class of an expanded clone, and some rows leave it out.

D gene: TRBD1
V gene: TRBV5-1
J gene: TRBJ2-3
clone size: many
CDR3 DNA: TGCGCCAGCAGCTTCTACAGGGGTGCAGATACGCAGTATTTT
CDR3 protein: CASSFYRGADTQYF

D gene: TRBD2
V gene: TRBV27
J gene: TRBJ2-2
clone size: many
CDR3 DNA: TGTGCCAGCAGTTTAAGACGGGAGGGTTTCACCGGGGAGCTGTTTTTT
CDR3 protein: CASSLRREGFTGELFF

D gene: NA
V gene: TRBV6-1
J gene: TRBJ2-2
clone size: many
CDR3 DNA: TGTGCCAGCAGTCTATTCAATTCGGGGGGCTCCGGGGAGCTGTTTTTT
CDR3 protein: CASSLFNSGGSGELFF

D gene: NA
V gene: TRBV12-3/TRBV12-4
J gene: TRBJ2-1
clone size: many
CDR3 DNA: TGTGCCAGCAGTTTTGGTGGGTTCTCCTACAATGAGCAGTTCTTC
CDR3 protein: CASSFGGFSYNEQFF

D gene: NA
V gene: TRBV27
J gene: TRBJ2-2
clone size: NA
CDR3 DNA: TGTGCCAGCAGTCGACAGCCCGCGAACACCGGGGAGCTGTTTTTT
CDR3 protein: CASSRQPANTGELFF

D gene: NA
V gene: TRBV5-6
J gene: TRBJ1-1
clone size: many
CDR3 DNA: TGTGCCAGCAGCTGGGGGGGGACCACTGAAGCTTTCTTT
CDR3 protein: CASSWGGTTEAFF

D gene: NA
V gene: TRBV12-3/TRBV12-4
J gene: TRBJ1-6
clone size: few
CDR3 DNA: TGTGCCAGCAGTCTCCGCAGGGCTAATTCACCCCTCCACTTT
CDR3 protein: CASSLRRANSPLHF

D gene: TRBD2
V gene: TRBV4-3
J gene: TRBJ2-4
clone size: NA
CDR3 DNA: TGCGCCAGCAGCCAGGGGGCAGGGGGACTAGCGGAAAACATTCAGTACTTC
CDR3 protein: CASSQGAGGLAENIQYF

D gene: TRBD1
V gene: TRBV20-1
J gene: TRBJ1-2
clone size: once
CDR3 DNA: TGCAGCTTCTGGGGACAGGGGGCGAATGCTAACTATGGCTACACCTTC
CDR3 protein: CSFWGQGANANYGYTF

D gene: TRBD1
V gene: TRBV29-1
J gene: TRBJ2-7
clone size: many
CDR3 DNA: TGCAGCGCCCTGACAGGGGCGGAGCAGTACTTC
CDR3 protein: CSALTGAEQYF

D gene: TRBD1
V gene: TRBV6-5
J gene: TRBJ1-4
clone size: NA
CDR3 DNA: TGTGCCAGCAGTTACTTAGTCCCGGGACAGGGACCGAATGAAAAACTGTTTTTT
CDR3 protein: CASSYLVPGQGPNEKLFF

D gene: NA
V gene: TRBV5-1
J gene: TRBJ1-2
clone size: many
CDR3 DNA: TGCGCCAGCAGCTTCGACTTCCACTATGGCTACACCTTC
CDR3 protein: CASSFDFHYGYTF

D gene: NA
V gene: TRBV23-1
J gene: TRBJ1-4
clone size: NA
CDR3 DNA: TGCGCCAGCGCCGGGGCAGGGCGCGATAATGAAAAACTGTTTTTT
CDR3 protein: CASAGAGRDNEKLFF

D gene: TRBD2
V gene: TRBV7-6
J gene: TRBJ2-1
clone size: NA
CDR3 DNA: TGTGCCAGCAGCTTAGAAGGGACTAGCGGTATCTACAATGAGCAGTTCTTC
CDR3 protein: CASSLEGTSGIYNEQFF

D gene: NA
V gene: TRBV12-3/TRBV12-4
J gene: TRBJ2-1
clone size: many
CDR3 DNA: TGTGCCAGCTATACCGGGACTGAGCAGTTCTTC
CDR3 protein: CASYTGTEQFF

D gene: NA
V gene: TRBV4-1
J gene: TRBJ2-1
clone size: many
CDR3 DNA: TGCGCCAGCAGCCGATCTAACAGGTACAATGAGCAGTTCTTC
CDR3 protein: CASSRSNRYNEQFF

D gene: NA
V gene: TRBV6-2/TRBV6-3
J gene: TRBJ2-2
clone size: many
CDR3 DNA: TGTGCCAGCAGTTACACCATTGGTACCGGGGAGCTGTTTTTT
CDR3 protein: CASSYTIGTGELFF

D gene: NA
V gene: TRBV4-2
J gene: TRBJ2-3
clone size: NA
CDR3 DNA: TGTGCCAGCAGCCCTCCTAGCCAGGATACGCAGTATTTT
CDR3 protein: CASSPPSQDTQYF

D gene: NA
V gene: TRBV4-1
J gene: TRBJ2-7
clone size: many
CDR3 DNA: TGCGCCAGCAGCCAAGATGAACTCCCTGGGGGGGGGCCTTCGAAGGAGCAGTACTTC
CDR3 protein: CASSQDELPGGGPSKEQYF

D gene: TRBD2
V gene: TRBV27
J gene: TRBJ2-1
clone size: few
CDR3 DNA: TGTGCCAGCAGTTCGGGGGACTATAACTACAATGAGCAGTTCTTC
CDR3 protein: CASSSGDYNYNEQFF

D gene: NA
V gene: TRBV6-2/TRBV6-3
J gene: TRBJ1-5
clone size: many
CDR3 DNA: TGTGCCAGCGGGGGCTTCAATCAGCCCCAGCATTTT
CDR3 protein: CASGGFNQPQHF

D gene: NA
V gene: TRBV12-3/TRBV12-4
J gene: TRBJ2-3
clone size: many
CDR3 DNA: TGTGCCAGCACCATCAACTTAGGGGTGTTACGAGATACGCAGTATTTT
CDR3 protein: CASTINLGVLRDTQYF

D gene: TRBD1
V gene: TRBV30
J gene: TRBJ1-1
clone size: many
CDR3 DNA: TGTGCCTGGAGTGCGCAGGGGGACACTGAAGCTTTCTTT
CDR3 protein: CAWSAQGDTEAFF

D gene: TRBD2
V gene: TRBV27
J gene: TRBJ2-7
clone size: many
CDR3 DNA: TGTGCCAGCAGCCGAGCGGGAGGTGAAACCTACGAGCAGTACTTC
CDR3 protein: CASSRAGGETYEQYF

D gene: NA
V gene: TRBV29-1
J gene: TRBJ2-7
clone size: many
CDR3 DNA: TGCAGCGGGGTCTGGGGCGAGCAGTACTTC
CDR3 protein: CSGVWGEQYF

D gene: TRBD2
V gene: TRBV23-1
J gene: TRBJ2-1
clone size: NA
CDR3 DNA: TGCGCCAGCAGGACTAGCGGGACGGGCTCCTACAATGAGCAGTTCTTC
CDR3 protein: CASRTSGTGSYNEQFF

D gene: NA
V gene: TRBV11-2
J gene: TRBJ2-1
clone size: many
CDR3 DNA: TGTGCCAGCAGCCATACCGACAATGAGCAGTTCTTC
CDR3 protein: CASSHTDNEQFF

D gene: TRBD2
V gene: TRBV6-2/TRBV6-3
J gene: TRBJ2-2
clone size: NA
CDR3 DNA: TGTGCCAGCAGTTACGACGGGGGGGGCCTCACCGGGGAGCTGTTTTTT
CDR3 protein: CASSYDGGGLTGELFF

D gene: TRBD1
V gene: TRBV24-1
J gene: TRBJ2-3
clone size: many
CDR3 DNA: TGTGCCACCAGGAACAGGGGTGGGGATACGCAGTATTTT
CDR3 protein: CATRNRGGDTQYF